These 31 T cell receptor beta chains were all obtained from the same sample, sequenced in a study of T cell changes during pregnancy in multiple sclerosis. Using immunoSEQ multiplex PCR, the repertoire was profiled, and TCRdb retains in-frame clones only, with some absent. This table has more than 80,000 clones, nearly 95% appearing once. The source was peripheral blood, collected in the second trimester of pregnancy. These receptors originate from a female donor with multiple sclerosis, enrolled in a pregnancy study.

A single count supports this clone. The chain employs TRBV7-6 and TRBJ1-1; TRBD1 is a possible D gene (6 bases). V lost 5 bases and J lost 2, with 9 bases in between. This CDR3 region has 13 residues. The V gene's germline CDR1 is SGHVS and CDR2 FNYEAQ. The CDR3 loop is CASSEDSNTEAFF. Written as DNA, the CDR3 is TGTGCCAGCAGCGAGGACAGCAACACTGAAGCTTTCTTT.

This sequence joins TRBV10-3 and TRBJ2-3; the match to TRBD2 covers 7 bases. Germline CDR1 and CDR2: ENHRY and SYGVKD. Trimming removed 11 bases from V and 5 bases from J; junction bases left unmatched: 10. This CDR3 comprises 13 residues. The CDR3 bases are TGTGCCGCTGGGAGGGCCCGAGGAGATACGCAGTATTTT. Translated, it gives CAAGRARGDTQYF.

This clone was seen only a few times. The V call is TRBV27, the J call TRBJ2-2; 7 nucleotides align to TRBD2. J was trimmed by 4 bases and V by 2 bases; bases with no gene match: 7. The CDR3 spans 16 residues. CDR1 is MNHEY and CDR2 is SMNVEV in the germline V gene (reference sequence). In DNA, the CDR3 is TGTGCCAGCAGTTTAGAAGCGGGGCGTAGCACCGGGGAGCTGTTTTTT. Translating gives CASSLEAGRSTGELFF.

The chain has TRBV9 and TRBJ1-4; weak D call: TRBD1 (6 bases). CDR3 length: 13 amino acids. The V end was cut by 3 bases, the J end by 10 bases, with 13 bases between. Germline assignment: CDR1 SGDLS and CDR2 YYNGEE. CDR3 DNA sequence: TGTGCCAGCAGCGAGGGGGGGGACCGAAAACTGTTTTTT. Translating it yields CASSEGGDRKLFF.

V is TRBV6-1 and J is TRBJ2-3; 7 bases match TRBD1. The germline V gene has CDR1 MNHNS and CDR2 SASEGT. With V trimmed by 2 bases and J by 0 bases, 5 bases remained unmatched. CDR3 length equals 16 residues. The CDR3 is CASSEWTGTSTDTQYF. The CDR3 nucleotides read TGTGCCAGCAGTGAATGGACAGGTACTAGCACAGATACGCAGTATTTT.

The rearrangement links TRBV12-5 to TRBJ2-3, with 11 bases identical to TRBD2. V lost 4 bases and J lost 2; bases outside the gene matches: 14. The CDR3 spans 19 residues. CDR1 and CDR2 from the germline V gene are LGHNT and FRNRAP. The CDR3 sequence is CASGSRPGLAGALTDTQYF. CDR3 DNA: TGTGCTAGTGGTTCGCGTCCAGGACTAGCGGGCGCCCTCACAGATACGCAGTATTTT.

The genes are TRBV25-1 and TRBJ2-7; 8 bases map to TRBD2. The V and J ends lost 5 bases and 7 bases, in that order; junction bases with no gene match: 13. Germline CDR1 is MGHDK and CDR2 is SYGVNS. The CDR3 runs to 15 residues. CDR3 loop: CASSPWTSLAKEQYF. In DNA form, the CDR3 reads TGTGCCAGCAGTCCATGGACTAGCCTCGCTAAGGAGCAGTACTTC.

V and J are TRBV9 and TRBJ2-1, with 13 bases identical to TRBD2. Germline V gene data show CDR1 as SGDLS and CDR2 as YYNGEE. The CDR3 length is 17 residues. V lost 0 bases to trimming and J lost 1 base; unmatched junction nucleotides: 1. The CDR3 bases are TGTGCCAGCAGCGTAGGGGGACTAGCGGGATCCTACAATGAGCAGTTCTTC. This sequence encodes CASSVGGLAGSYNEQFF.

The chain recombines TRBV6-6 with TRBJ2-1; 12 positions match TRBD2. Germline CDR1 and CDR2: MNHNY and SVGAGI (reference sequence). V trimming: 6 bases; J trimming: 7 bases; junction bases outside the gene matches: 1. The CDR3 is made up of 13 amino acids. For the CDR3, the DNA is TGTGCCAGCAGCGGACTAGCGGGGAATGAGCAGTTCTTC. It codes for CASSGLAGNEQFF.

The J gene is TRBJ1-5, the V gene TRBV21-1. TRBV21-1 constitutes a pseudogene. CDR3 size: 17 residues. This CDR3 reads CASSKGGVDGSNQPQHF. Written as DNA, the CDR3 is TGTGCCAGCAGCAAAGGGGGGGTCGACGGTAGCAATCAGCCCCAGCATTTT.

This sequence joins TRBV2 and TRBJ2-2, with TRBD2 as a possible D gene (6 bases). The CDR3 is 12 residues long. The V gene's germline CDR1 is SNHLY and CDR2 FYNNEI. Trimming removed 6 bases from V and 6 bases from J, with 8 bases in between. The CDR3 DNA is TGTGCCAGCAGGGGGGGTGCCGGGGAGCTGTTTTTT. Translation: CASRGGAGELFF.

The chain uses TRBV6-5 and TRBJ2-4; 8 nucleotides line up with TRBD2. V shed 5 bases, J shed 4 bases, and the junction held 4 bases outside the gene matches. Per germline, CDR1 MNHEY and CDR2 SVGAGI. The CDR3 is 14 residues long. CDR3 bases: TGTGCCAGCAGTCCCGGGGGGGGGAAAAACATTCAGTACTTC. Residues: CASSPGGGKNIQYF.

The chain is built from TRBV4-1 and TRBJ2-7; TRBD2 agrees at 8 bases. CDR1 is MGHRA, CDR2 YSYEKL, per germline. The junction had 14 bases not matched to a gene; V was cut back by 3 bases and J by 4 bases. The CDR3 runs 17 residues. CDR3 sequence: CASSHLVGRGGSYEQYF. The CDR3 DNA reads as TGCGCCAGCAGCCACCTCGTCGGGAGGGGCGGCTCGTACGAGCAGTACTTC.

This clone was detected only once. The chain couples TRBV13 to TRBJ2-7; D unclear. The V gene lost 4 bases and the J gene lost 1 base, with 2 bases spanning the gap. The CDR3 extends over 11 amino acids. CDR1 and CDR2 (germline): PRHDT, FYEKMQ (reference sequence). CDR3 nucleotides: TGTGCCAGCAGCTCTTCCTACGAGCAGTACTTC. Its protein product is CASSSSYEQYF.

This chain connects TRBV27 to TRBJ1-1; weak D call: TRBD1 (5 bases). The germline V and J ends were trimmed by 5 bases and 0 bases, with 13 bases remaining between them. In germline, CDR1 is MNHEY, CDR2 SMNVEV (reference sequence). The CDR3 contains 15 residues. The CDR3 DNA is TGTGCCAGCAGTCCCGCCGGGACTTTGAACACTGAAGCTTTCTTT. As protein: CASSPAGTLNTEAFF.

V and J are TRBV19 and TRBJ2-6; possibly TRBD1 for D (5 bases). The CDR3 is 15 amino acids. The germline gives CDR1 LNHDA, CDR2 SQIVND (reference sequence). The ends were cut back, 2 bases at V and 1 base at J, with 6 bases in the middle. This CDR3 reads CASSIPGSGANVLTF. The CDR3 bases are TGTGCCAGTAGTATACCAGGGTCTGGGGCCAACGTCCTGACTTTC.

This rearrangement joins TRBV27 to TRBJ2-5; the match to TRBD2 covers 12 bases. CDR3 length: 16 amino acids. J gave up 4 bases and V 8 bases, and 11 bases lay outside the gene matches. Germline CDR1 is MNHEY and CDR2 is SMNVEV (reference sequence). CDR3 in amino acids: CASRGWTSGIVETQYF. The CDR3 DNA is TGTGCCAGCCGGGGGTGGACTAGCGGGATAGTAGAGACCCAGTACTTC.

The chain carries TRBV10-3 and TRBJ1-2; tentatively, D is TRBD1 (5 bases). Trimming stripped 10 bases from V and 4 bases from J, with 25 bases between. This CDR3 spans 16 amino acids. Per germline, CDR1 ENHRY and CDR2 SYGVKD. The CDR3: CAKLYPGRGGCYGYTF. CDR3 sequence (DNA): TGTGCCAAACTTTACCCGGGGAGGGGAGGGTGCTATGGCTACACCTTC.

The chain couples TRBV15 to TRBJ2-1, with D perhaps matching TRBD1 (8 bases). Germline V gene data show CDR1 as LNHNV and CDR2 as YYDKDF (reference sequence). Trimming pared 5 bases from V and 8 bases from J, leaving 13 bases between. There are 13 residues in the CDR3. The CDR3 reads CATSSQGGYEQFF. In DNA, the CDR3 is TGTGCCACCAGCTCACAGGGGGGGTATGAGCAGTTCTTC.

As for this clone: One end of the junction fails to match germline, which may point to a read error. Other DNA sequences in this specimen translate into the identical CDR3. The gene calls are TRBV10-2 and TRBJ2-5, with 7 bases that match TRBD2. Germline V lookup: CDR1 WSHSY, CDR2 SAAADI. This CDR3 is 14 amino acids long. CDR3 nucleotides: TGCGCCAGCAGTCCTAGCGGACTGGGGGAGACTCAGTACTTC. Translating gives CASSPSGLGETQYF.

The V gene is TRBV28, the J gene TRBJ2-4; 7 bases align to TRBD2. Germline V lookup: CDR1 MDHEN, CDR2 SYDVKM. V lost 4 bases, J lost 3 bases, and 6 bases stayed unmatched. This CDR3 has 15 residues. CDR3 sequence (DNA): TGTGCCAGCAGTTACCTCGGACTAGACAAAAACATTCAGTACTTC. Protein sequence: CASSYLGLDKNIQYF.

The chain has TRBV29-1 and TRBJ1-1; 8 positions agree with TRBD1. The germline gives CDR1 SQVTM, CDR2 ANQGSEA. V trimming: 8 bases; J trimming: 4 bases; junction bases outside the gene matches: 9. This CDR3 is built from 13 residues. CDR3 region: CSSQAGQVTEAFF. The CDR3 nucleotides read TGCAGCTCCCAGGCGGGACAGGTCACTGAAGCTTTCTTT.

The chain has TRBV19 and TRBJ2-2; no clear D. V dropped 3 bases and J dropped 4 bases, with 9 bases sitting between them. The CDR3 extends over 14 amino acids. CDR1 and CDR2 from the germline V gene are LNHDA and SQIVND (reference sequence). The CDR3 DNA follows: TGTGCCAGTAGTATTTATGAGGCCACCGGGGAGCTGTTTTTT. Its protein product is CASSIYEATGELFF. Supplemented by reference TRBV19 and TRBJ2-2, the full variable domain reads DGGITQSPKYLFRKEGQNVTLSCEQNLNHDAMYWYRQDPGQGLRLIYYSQIVNDFQKGDIAEGYSVSREKKESFPLTVTSAQKNPTAFYLCASSIYEATGELFFGEGSRLTVL.

V and J are TRBV18 and TRBJ2-1; weak D call: TRBD2 (6 bases). V gave up 0 bases and J gave up 9 bases, with 21 bases separating them. Germline V gives CDR1 KGHSH, CDR2 LQKENI. The CDR3 totals 17 residues. CDR3: CASSPPGGGGAIGEQFF. DNA for the CDR3: TGTGCCAGCTCACCACCGGGGGGAGGAGGGGCCATCGGTGAGCAGTTCTTC.

This clone was picked up one time. This CDR3 reads CASRRQGASGNTIYF. The CDR3 nucleotides read TGTGCCAGCAGGAGACAGGGGGCATCTGGAAACACCATATATTTT. The genes are TRBV6-1 and TRBJ1-3, with 10 bases identical to TRBD1. CDR1 and CDR2 from the germline V gene are MNHNS and SASEGT. V lost 6 bases to trimming and J lost 1 base; unmatched junction nucleotides: 3. The CDR3 runs 15 residues.

This chain links TRBV5-1 with TRBJ2-7, with 10 bases aligning to TRBD2. Germline V gene lookup returns CDR1 SGHRS and CDR2 YFSETQ. J lost 1 base, V lost 4 bases, and 8 bases had no gene match. CDR3 size: 16 residues. CDR3 sequence: CASSPPTSGASYEQYF. Here the CDR3 DNA reads TGCGCCAGCAGCCCGCCTACTAGCGGGGCTTCCTACGAGCAGTACTTC. The full variable domain, rest sourced from reference TRBV5-1 and TRBJ2-7, is KAGVTQTPRYLIKTRGQQVTLSCSPISGHRSVSWYQQTPGQGLQFLFEYFSETQRNKGNFPGRFSGRQFSNSRSEMNVSTLELGDSALYLCASSPPTSGASYEQYFGPGTRLTVT.

V is TRBV5-8 and J is TRBJ1-1, with 7 bases aligning to TRBD1. This CDR3 contains 18 residues. The germline CDR1 and CDR2 sequences are SGHTS and YDEGEE. Trimming at V came to 0 bases and at J to 0 bases, leaving 11 bases not matched to a gene. CDR3 sequence: CASSLVLGGYGVNTEAFF. CDR3 nucleotides: TGTGCCAGCAGCTTGGTTCTAGGGGGCTATGGGGTGAACACTGAAGCTTTCTTT.

The gene calls are TRBV6-5 and TRBJ2-1, with no clear D. The CDR3 consists of 15 residues. Trimming removed 6 bases at V and 0 bases at J, with 12 bases between. Germline CDR1 MNHEY, CDR2 SVGAGI. As DNA, the CDR3 is TGTGCCAGCAGCCCCCCCTATAGCTCCTACAATGAGCAGTTCTTC. Amino acid sequence: CASSPPYSSYNEQFF.

The chain uses TRBV10-3 and TRBJ2-1, with D uncertain. The CDR3 is 15 amino acids. Deletions cut 3 bases from V and 5 bases from J, with 14 bases between. Germline CDR1 reads ENHRY; CDR2 reads SYGVKD. CDR3 coding DNA: TGTGCCATCAGTGACGGAGAGGCGAGCAACAATGAGCAGTTCTTC. Translating gives CAISDGEASNNEQFF.

This sequence joins TRBV4-2 and TRBJ2-7; tentative D call: TRBD1 (6 bases). With 4 bases removed from V and 0 bases from J, the gap between germline ends came to 13 bases. The CDR3 has 15 amino acids. Germline lookup yields CDR1 LGHNA and CDR2 YNFKEQ. DNA of the CDR3: TGTGCCAGCAGCCTCTGGGACACTACCTCCTACGAGCAGTACTTC. Translation gives CASSLWDTTSYEQYF.

V usage is TRBV25-1 and J usage is TRBJ2-7, with TRBD1 matching 7 bases. The V gene's germline CDR1 is MGHDK and CDR2 SYGVNS. This CDR3 contains 13 residues. V was pared by 5 bases and J by 3 bases, with 4 bases of the junction left unmatched. DNA of the CDR3: TGTGCCAGCAGTAATCGACAGGGCTACGAGCAGTACTTC. Its translation: CASSNRQGYEQYF.